The clone carrying this T cell receptor (beta chain) was counted ten times or more. The antigen remains undetermined. Combining iRepertoire HTBI primers with Arm-PCR of CDR3 regions, the authors built TCR beta libraries. From the multiplex PCR reads, TCRdb called clonotypes with MiXCR, one entry per CDR3 protein. The data contain about 430,000 distinct CDR3 sequences, over 12% of them singletons. The data originate from a study of regulatory T cells in long-lasting Graves disease. Notes on the study in general: Favoring TRBV28, TRBJ1-2 and TRBJ2-5 was a feature seen in persistent disease.

As for time point: newly diagnosed GD, antithyroid drugs for less than 3 months. The TCR library was prepared using RNA isolated from PBMCs. J lost 9 bases, V lost 2 bases, and 3 bases had no gene match. The CDR3 covers 14 residues. In germline, CDR1 is SGDLS, CDR2 YYNGEE. These same records also appear under a second study, on T cells in Graves' hyperthyroidism and ophthalmopathy.

Sequenced here: peripheral blood mononuclear cells (PBMCs), sampled at new diagnosis, from a patient treated with antithyroid drugs. The source is a woman in her thirties or forties with Graves disease. This chain links TRBV9 with TRBJ1-6; 9 nucleotides align to TRBD1. The CDR3 protein is CASSVRDRASPLHF. The CDR3 DNA reads as TGTGCCAGCAGCGTCCGGGACAGGGCTTCACCCCTCCACTTT.